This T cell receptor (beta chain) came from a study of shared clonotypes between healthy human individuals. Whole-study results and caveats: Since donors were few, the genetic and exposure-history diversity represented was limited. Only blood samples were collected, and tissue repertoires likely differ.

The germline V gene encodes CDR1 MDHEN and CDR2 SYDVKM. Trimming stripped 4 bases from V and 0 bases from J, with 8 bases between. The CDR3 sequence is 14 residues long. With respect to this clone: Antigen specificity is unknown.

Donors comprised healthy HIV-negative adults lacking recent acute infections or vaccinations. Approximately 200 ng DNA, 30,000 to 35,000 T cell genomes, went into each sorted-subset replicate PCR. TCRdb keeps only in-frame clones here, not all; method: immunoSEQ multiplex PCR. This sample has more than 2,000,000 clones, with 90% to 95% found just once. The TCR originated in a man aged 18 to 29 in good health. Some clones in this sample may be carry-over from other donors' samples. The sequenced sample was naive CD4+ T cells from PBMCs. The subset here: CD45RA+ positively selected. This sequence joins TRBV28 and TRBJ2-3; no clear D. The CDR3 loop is CASSSSFSTDTQYF. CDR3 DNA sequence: TGTGCCAGCAGTTCGTCATTTAGCACAGATACGCAGTATTTT.